The subject of this entry is one T cell receptor beta chain. Deletions cut 0 bases from V and 2 bases from J, with 10 bases between. The length of the CDR3 is 15 residues. Germline CDR1 is LGHNA and CDR2 is YNFKEQ. The use of a sample-barcoded 5' primer and a J-beta primer mix characterized a second PCR of roughly 7 to 11 cycles. TCRdb fed the 5' RACE reads into MiXCR, producing one record per CDR3 protein. This table has 800,000 or so distinct CDR3 sequences, roughly 46% appearing once. This sample is drawn from a study of blood T cells in healthy people across ages. Sample: blood. The chain carries TRBV4-2 and TRBJ2-5; D might be TRBD2 (5 bases). This receptor was obtained from an elderly man in good health. CDR3 in DNA: TGTGCCAGCAGCCAAGACTTGAGGGTACAAGAGACCCAGTACTTC. Its protein product is CASSQDLRVQETQYF.